This T cell receptor (beta chain) derives from a study of Ad26.COV2.S vaccination and SARS-CoV-2 variants. The treatment: approximately 18 received Ad26.COV2.S at low or high dose, single or two shots; a few received placebo; per-sample allocation not given. Sampling was done on day 63 after the first vaccine or placebo injection. On this clone itself: Distinct nucleotide sequences in the sample also encode this CDR3.

V gave up 7 bases and J gave up 4 bases, with 11 bases separating them. CDR3 length: 13 amino acids. Only in-frame clones appear in the TCRdb table, and some are missing; sequencing was by immunoSEQ multiplex PCR. Here the sample spans about 390,000 clones, roughly nine tenths being singletons. The rearrangement uses TRBV12-3 or TRBV12-4 and TRBJ1-5; D possibly corresponds to TRBD1 (5 bases). The receptor was derived from a person aged 18-60 years who received the Ad26.COV2.S COVID-19 vaccine or a placebo. The input for sequencing was peripheral blood, taken in a trial of Ad26.COV2.S vaccine versus placebo. CDR3 in amino acids: CASTYGGNQPQHF. The DNA for the CDR3 is TGTGCCAGCACCTATGGGGGGAATCAGCCCCAGCATTTT.